Presented here are 15 T cell receptor beta chains from one specimen sequenced in a study of T-cell memory formation after mild COVID-19. Using its own MiXCR run on the 5' RACE reads, TCRdb lists one record per CDR3 protein. The sample lists some 200,000 distinct CDR3 sequences; about 9.2% were seen once. Sequencing was done on a sample of PBMCs or a T cell subset sorted from them (not recorded which). These receptors all stem from a man younger than 35 who had mild COVID-19 (a few samples of this study predate the infection). Cell type and time point are not known.

This clonotype has more than one count but fewer than ten. The chain recombines TRBV30 with TRBJ2-5; D is ambiguous. The CDR3 totals 12 residues. Germline loops: CDR1 GTSNPN, CDR2 SVGIG (reference sequence). V lost 0 bases to trimming and J lost 4 bases, with 6 bases between them. CDR3 in amino acids: CAWSVVGETQYF. The CDR3 DNA reads as TGTGCCTGGAGTGTCGTTGGAGAGACCCAGTACTTC.

This clonotype was seen repeatedly, ten times or more. The chain recombines TRBV4-3 with TRBJ2-1, with 9 bases fitting TRBD2. Trimming took 2 bases from V and 4 from J; bases not matched to a gene: 6. The CDR3 is 16 amino acids. Germline V gene lookup returns CDR1 LGHNA and CDR2 YSLEER. The CDR3 DNA is TGCGCCAGCAGCCAAACCCCTAGCGGGGTTTACAATGAGCAGTTCTTC. The encoded protein is CASSQTPSGVYNEQFF.

J is TRBJ2-3 and V is TRBV10-3, with 8 bases identical to TRBD2. The CDR3 has 15 residues. V lost 7 bases to trimming and J lost 2 bases; unmatched junction nucleotides: 8. Germline V gene data show CDR1 as ENHRY and CDR2 as SYGVKD. This chain's CDR3 is CAITPQRGFTDTQYF. In DNA, the CDR3 is TGTGCCATCACTCCCCAGCGGGGGTTCACAGATACGCAGTATTTT.

This rearrangement joins TRBV7-2 to TRBJ2-7, with D perhaps TRBD1 (5 bases). Trimming stripped 5 bases from V and 3 bases from J, with 11 bases between. The germline gives CDR1 SGHTA, CDR2 FQGNSA. This CDR3 has 13 amino acids. In DNA, the CDR3 is TGTGCCAGCAGCACCCGACAGAACTACGAGCAGTACGTC. Translation: CASSTRQNYEQYV.

The table lists this clonotype with many counts. The chain uses TRBV7-2 and TRBJ2-1; 9 bases align to TRBD2. J gave up 4 bases and V 5 bases, and 6 bases lay outside the gene matches. CDR3 length: 15 amino acids. From germline, CDR1 is SGHTA and CDR2 FQGNSA. The CDR3 here is CASSNSGGPYNEQFF. The CDR3 region has the DNA TGTGCCAGCAGCAATAGCGGGGGACCGTACAATGAGCAGTTCTTC.

This clonotype has just a few counts. V usage is TRBV6-2 or TRBV6-3 and J usage is TRBJ2-2, with 8 bases aligning to TRBD2. Looked up from germline, CDR1 is MNHEY and CDR2 is SVGEGT. Trimming cost V 2 bases and J 1 base; bases outside gene matches: 6. The CDR3 contains 17 residues. The CDR3 bases are TGTGCCAGCAGTTACACTAGACTAGCGTTGAACACCGGGGAGCTGTTTTTT. It specifies CASSYTRLALNTGELFF.

The rearrangement links TRBV29-1 to TRBJ2-5; D may correspond to TRBD1 or TRBD2 (5 bases each). The CDR3 runs to 13 residues. V lost 4 bases and J 1 base, leaving 10 bases between the germline ends. Germline loops: CDR1 SQVTM, CDR2 ANQGSEA. The CDR3, as DNA: TGCAGCGTTGGGGGCAGCGGCCAAGAGACCCAGTACTTC. Its protein is CSVGGSGQETQYF. The full variable domain, its missing parts supplied by reference TRBV29-1 and TRBJ2-5, is SAVISQKPSRDICQRGTSLTIQCQVDSQVTMMFWYRQQPGQSLTLIATANQGSEATYESGFVIDKFPISRPNLTFSTLTVSNMSPEDSSIYLCSVGGSGQETQYFGPGTRLLVL.

The gene calls are TRBV12-3 or TRBV12-4 and TRBJ2-7; 11 bases align to TRBD2. The CDR3 covers 15 residues. V was clipped by 6 bases and J by 2 bases; unmatched bases: 6. CDR3 nucleotide sequence: TGTGCCAGCAGCCCTAGCGGGGGGCGAACCTACGAGCAGTACGTC. Its protein product is CASSPSGGRTYEQYV.

This clonotype was seen only a few times. The V and J genes are TRBV6-2 or TRBV6-3 and TRBJ1-5; 9 bases are a match to TRBD1. The CDR3 runs 15 residues. Germline lookup yields CDR1 MNHEY and CDR2 SVGEGT. V lost 7 bases, J lost 3 bases, and 7 bases stayed unmatched. CDR3 loop: CASTHGQGINQPQHF. DNA for the CDR3: TGTGCCAGCACCCACGGACAGGGGATCAATCAGCCCCAGCATTTT.

There are a few counts of this clonotype. The rearrangement joins TRBV20-1 to TRBJ2-5; 7 bases align to TRBD2. In germline, CDR1 is DFQATT, CDR2 SNEGSKA (reference sequence). CDR3 length: 14 amino acids. The CDR3 DNA sequence: TGCAGCCTGACTCGTGGGGGGGGACAAGAGACCCAGTACTTC. Residues: CSLTRGGGQETQYF.

This clonotype was observed a few times. The chain combines TRBV20-1 with TRBJ2-1; tentative D call: TRBD1 (6 bases). The V gene's germline CDR1 is DFQATT and CDR2 SNEGSKA (reference sequence). The ends were cut back, 2 bases at V and 6 bases at J, with 17 bases in the middle. The CDR3 runs 15 residues. The CDR3 region is CSARRRRETGNEQFF. The CDR3 coding sequence is TGCAGTGCTAGACGTAGGCGCGAGACAGGCAATGAGCAGTTCTTC.

This clonotype was observed a few times. This chain links TRBV27 with TRBJ2-2, with unresolved D. V was pared by 8 bases and J by 4 bases, with 8 bases between. CDR1 is MNHEY, CDR2 SMNVEV, per germline (reference sequence). The CDR3 covers 12 residues. For the CDR3, the DNA is TGTGCCAGCCGCCTGGGCACCGGGGAGCTGTTTTTT. Translating gives CASRLGTGELFF.

This clonotype was counted between two and nine times. The V call is TRBV20-1, the J call TRBJ1-2; D is possibly TRBD1 (5 bases). Trimming stripped 3 bases from V and 10 bases from J, with 15 bases between. The CDR3 consists of 12 residues. Germline V gene sequence: CDR1 DFQATT, CDR2 SNEGSKA (reference sequence). The CDR3 is CSASRGTQTYTF. CDR3 bases: TGCAGTGCTAGCCGAGGGACGCAAACCTACACCTTC.

This clonotype was observed at least ten times. A junction end diverges from the germline sequence, so it may reflect a read error. This chain links TRBV12-3 or TRBV12-4 with TRBJ2-2; D might be TRBD1 or TRBD2, each matching 6 bases. This CDR3 spans 12 amino acids. The CDR3 region is CASSPQGRELFF. CDR3 DNA: TGTGCCAGCAGTCCCCAGGGGCGGGAACTGTTTTTT.

V gene TRBV7-9 combines with J gene TRBJ2-3; D unclear. Germline V gene sequence: CDR1 SEHNR, CDR2 FQNEAQ (reference sequence). The CDR3 runs 14 residues. Trimming removed 5 bases from V and 1 base from J, with 10 bases in between. As DNA, the CDR3 is TGTGCCAGCAGCCTCTCGGACGGCACAGATACGCAGTATTTT. This encodes CASSLSDGTDTQYF.